This T cell receptor (beta chain) stems from a study of shared clonotypes between healthy human individuals. Study-level information: The study drew on a couple of women and three men aged 18 to 49 as donors.

The CDR3 length is 13 residues. With 0 bases removed from V and 5 bases from J, the gap between germline ends came to 7 bases. CDR1 is KGHSH and CDR2 is LQKENI in the germline V gene. For this clone: The antigen remains undetermined. The sample carries other DNA sequences with the same CDR3.

The repertoire was sequenced with immunoSEQ multiplex PCR; TCRdb's copy has only in-frame clones and lacks some. The sample yields about 2.3 million clones, roughly 92% seen once. Notes on the study in general: On the whole, naive subsets had larger estimated richness than memory subsets had. Clonotypes that were shared across a few donors made up 4.5% to 5% of naive CD4 clonotypes.

The clonotype originates from a young man in good health. Some clones in this sample may be carry-over from other donors' samples. Sequencing was done on a sample of naive CD4+ T cells from PBMCs. Subset described: CD45RA+ positively selected. The chain recombines TRBV18 with TRBJ2-5; D may be TRBD2 (6 bases). CDR3 sequence (DNA): TGTGCCAGCTCACCACCAGGGAGGGAGACCCAGTACTTC. Translation: CASSPPGRETQYF.